This TCR beta chain was observed in a study of blood T cell repertoires in COVID-19. About the study: Acute-phase and convalescent COVID-19 samples originated in the United States, Italy and Spain. The analysed material was cDNA or gDNA that came from T cells, B-cell-depleted T cells, or PBMCs.

Germline V gene lookup returns CDR1 SGHAT and CDR2 FQNNGV. The CDR3 runs to 13 residues. V lost 0 bases, J lost 8 bases, and 10 bases lay in between. Per the authors' pipeline: Using reference gene primer amplification, nucleated cell counts were estimated. Generated by immunoSEQ multiplex PCR, the TCRdb table keeps only in-frame clones and is missing some. That table is the source of V, J and clone size, and D and trimming were worked out from the DNA. The sample has roughly 200,000 clones, around 85% seen once; the top ten hold approximately 11%. The receptor's source is a human donor with active or convalescent COVID-19. The donor label of this sample is uncertain. What was sequenced was peripheral blood. The chain couples TRBV11-2 to TRBJ1-2; weak D call: TRBD1 (6 bases). CDR3 DNA sequence: TGTGCCAGCAGCTTAGAGTCAGGGGTCGGCTACACCTTC. Its protein product is CASSLESGVGYTF.